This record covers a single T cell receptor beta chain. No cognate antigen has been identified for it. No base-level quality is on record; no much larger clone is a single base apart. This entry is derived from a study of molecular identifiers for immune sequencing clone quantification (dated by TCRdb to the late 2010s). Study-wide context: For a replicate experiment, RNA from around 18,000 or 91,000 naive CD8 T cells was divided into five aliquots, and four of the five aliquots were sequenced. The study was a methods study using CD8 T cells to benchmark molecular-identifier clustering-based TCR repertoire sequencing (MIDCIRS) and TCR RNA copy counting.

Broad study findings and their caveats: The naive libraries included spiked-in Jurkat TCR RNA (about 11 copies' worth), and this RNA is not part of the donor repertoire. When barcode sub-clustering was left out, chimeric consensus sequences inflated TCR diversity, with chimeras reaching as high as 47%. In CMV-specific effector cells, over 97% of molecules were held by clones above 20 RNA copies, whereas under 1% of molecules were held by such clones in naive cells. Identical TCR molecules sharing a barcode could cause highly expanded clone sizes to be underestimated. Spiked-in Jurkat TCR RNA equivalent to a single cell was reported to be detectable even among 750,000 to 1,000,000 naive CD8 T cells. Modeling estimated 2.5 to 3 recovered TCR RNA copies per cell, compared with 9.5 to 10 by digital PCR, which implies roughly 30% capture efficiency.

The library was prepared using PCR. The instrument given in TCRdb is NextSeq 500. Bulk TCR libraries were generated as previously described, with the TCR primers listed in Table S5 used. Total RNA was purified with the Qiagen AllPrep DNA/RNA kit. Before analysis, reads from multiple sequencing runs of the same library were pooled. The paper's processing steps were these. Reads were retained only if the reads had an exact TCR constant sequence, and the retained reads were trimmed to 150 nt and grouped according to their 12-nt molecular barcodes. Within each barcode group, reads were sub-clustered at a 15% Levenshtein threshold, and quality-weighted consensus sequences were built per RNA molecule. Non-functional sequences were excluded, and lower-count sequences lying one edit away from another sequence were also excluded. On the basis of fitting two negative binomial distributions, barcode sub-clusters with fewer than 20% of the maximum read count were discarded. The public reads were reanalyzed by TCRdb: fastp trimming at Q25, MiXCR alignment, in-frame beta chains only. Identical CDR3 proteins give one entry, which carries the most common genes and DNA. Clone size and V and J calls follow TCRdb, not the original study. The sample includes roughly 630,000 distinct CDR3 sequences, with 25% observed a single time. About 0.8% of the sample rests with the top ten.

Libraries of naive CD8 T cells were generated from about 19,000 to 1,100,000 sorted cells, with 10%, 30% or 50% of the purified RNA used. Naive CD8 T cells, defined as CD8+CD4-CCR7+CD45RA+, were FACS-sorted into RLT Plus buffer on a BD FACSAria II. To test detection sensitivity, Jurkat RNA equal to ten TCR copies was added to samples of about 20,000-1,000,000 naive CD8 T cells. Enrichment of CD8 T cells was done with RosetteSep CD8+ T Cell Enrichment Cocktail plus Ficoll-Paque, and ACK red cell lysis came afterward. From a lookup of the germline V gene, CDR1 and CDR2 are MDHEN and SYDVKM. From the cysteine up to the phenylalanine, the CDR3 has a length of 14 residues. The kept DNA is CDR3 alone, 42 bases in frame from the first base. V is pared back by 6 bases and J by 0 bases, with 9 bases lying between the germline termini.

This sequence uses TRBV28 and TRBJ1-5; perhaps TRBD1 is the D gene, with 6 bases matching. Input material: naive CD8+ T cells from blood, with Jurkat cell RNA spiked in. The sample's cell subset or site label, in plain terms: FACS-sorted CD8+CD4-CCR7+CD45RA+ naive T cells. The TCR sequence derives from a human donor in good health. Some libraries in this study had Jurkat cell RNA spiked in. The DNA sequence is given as TGTGCCAGCAGCGACAGGCTTAGCAATCAGCCCCAGCATTTT. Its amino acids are CASSDRLSNQPQHF.